Below, 23 T cell receptor beta chains from the same sample are listed, as sequenced in a study of blood T cell repertoires in COVID-19 (TCRdb year 2020). Preparation of the library involved the immunoSEQ multiplex PCR assay. TCRdb took this table from immuneACCESS and kept in-frame rearrangements with V and J called. Such tables lack part of the clones; where checked against another copy, unresolved V genes explain under half of the gap, and the rest is unexplained. This sample holds 200,000 to 250,000 clones; about four fifths were observed only once. The biggest ten clones account for more than 1.5% of the sample. The sequenced sample consisted of peripheral blood. The receptors were gathered from a man aged 25-40 years who had recovered from COVID-19.

This clone was observed a few times. The chain combines TRBV7-6 with TRBJ1-3, with D unresolved. This CDR3 comprises 16 residues. Germline CDR1 and CDR2: SGHVS and FNYEAQ. V was cut by 2 bases and J by 0 bases, with 11 bases left in between. CDR3: CASSLQATSSGNTIYF. The CDR3 DNA follows: TGTGCCAGCAGCTTACAGGCTACAAGCTCTGGAAACACCATATATTTT. Full variable domain (missing parts from reference TRBV7-6 and TRBJ1-3): GAGVSQSPRYKVTKRGQDVALRCDPISGHVSLYWYRQALGQGPEFLTYFNYEAQQDKSGLPNDRFSAERPEGSISTLTIQRTEQRDSAMYRCASSLQATSSGNTIYFGEGSWLTVV.

This chain connects TRBV11-2 to TRBJ2-5; D uncertain. Between the trimmed V and J ends, which lost 6 bases and 1 base, there was a span of 9 bases. The CDR3 length is 13 residues. Germline V CDR1 and CDR2: SGHAT, FQNNGV. Written as DNA, the CDR3 is TGTGCCAGCAGAGCTACCTTCCAAGAGACCCAGTACTTC. It codes for CASRATFQETQYF. Using reference TRBV11-2 and TRBJ2-5 for the parts outside the CDR3, the full variable domain is EAGVAQSPRYKIIEKRQSVAFWCNPISGHATLYWYQQILGQGPKLLIQFQNNGVVDDSQLPKDRFSAERLKGVDSTLKIQPAKLEDSAVYLCASRATFQETQYFGPGTRLLVL.

The chain uses TRBV7-9 and TRBJ1-1; D is perhaps TRBD1 (6 bases). Germline lookup yields CDR1 SEHNR and CDR2 FQNEAQ (reference sequence). Trimming took 5 bases from V and 1 from J, leaving 11 bases between them. The CDR3 is 14 residues long. CDR3 nucleotides: TGTGCCAGCAGCCTGGGACACCAGAACACTGAAGCTTTCTTT. The encoded protein is CASSLGHQNTEAFF.

The V call is TRBV7-2, the J call TRBJ1-2; D is undetermined. Germline CDR1 and CDR2: SGHTA and FQGNSA. There are 15 residues in the CDR3. V dropped 1 base and J dropped 1 base, with 10 bases sitting between them. CDR3 residues: CASSLGWEDNYGYTF. DNA for the CDR3: TGTGCCAGCAGCTTAGGTTGGGAGGATAACTATGGCTACACCTTC.

This CDR3 is CASSFDSLNSPLHF. CDR3 coding DNA: TGTGCCAGCAGCTTCGACAGTCTAAATTCACCCCTCCACTTT. V gene TRBV7-9 combines with J gene TRBJ1-6; TRBD1 is a possible D gene (5 bases). This CDR3 comprises 14 residues. The ends were cut back, 3 bases at V and 7 bases at J, with 10 bases in the middle. Germline V gene lookup returns CDR1 SEHNR and CDR2 FQNEAQ (reference sequence).

V is TRBV5-1 and J is TRBJ2-1; 8 positions agree with TRBD2. Germline CDR1 SGHRS, CDR2 YFSETQ. J lost 3 bases, V lost 1 base, and 6 bases had no gene match. There are 16 residues in the CDR3. The CDR3 loop reads CASSLYLAGNYNEQFF. CDR3 DNA: TGCGCCAGCAGCTTGTACTTAGCGGGGAACTACAATGAGCAGTTCTTC.

The chain employs TRBV6-5 and TRBJ1-2; D is ambiguous. Germline V gene data show CDR1 as MNHEY and CDR2 as SVGAGI. This CDR3 spans 12 amino acids. Trimming took 4 bases from V and 8 from J, leaving 11 bases between them. The CDR3 sequence: CASSSLREGYTF. In DNA form, the CDR3 reads TGTGCCAGCAGTTCCCTTAGGGAGGGCTACACCTTC.

By frequency in the sample, this clone is medium-sized. The chain combines TRBV19 with TRBJ2-3; 11 bases match TRBD2. The CDR3 is made up of 16 amino acids. Germline assignment: CDR1 LNHDA and CDR2 SQIVND (reference sequence). The V segment lost 3 bases and the J segment 5 bases; nucleotides outside the gene matches: 7. CDR3 nucleotides: TGTGCCAGTAGTATGGTGCTAGCGGGGGGAGTAGATACGCAGTATTTT. Translated, it gives CASSMVLAGGVDTQYF.

The rearrangement links TRBV2 to TRBJ1-2; D is unclear. V was shortened by 6 bases and J by 4 bases, with 9 bases between the two germline ends. Germline V gene sequence: CDR1 SNHLY, CDR2 FYNNEI. The CDR3 has 12 residues. The CDR3 nucleotides read TGTGCCAGCAGGAGGGAAAGCTATGGCTACACCTTC. It specifies CASRRESYGYTF.

CDR3 region: CASSQDVAGLGETQYF. As DNA, the CDR3 is TGTGCCAGCAGCCAAGATGTCGCAGGGCTAGGAGAGACCCAGTACTTC. The chain joins TRBV3-1 (or the pseudogene TRBV3-2) to TRBJ2-5; tentatively, D is TRBD1 (5 bases). Germline V gene data show CDR1 as LGHDT and CDR2 as YNNKEL (reference sequence). The ends were cut back, 0 bases at V and 4 bases at J, with 15 bases in the middle. The CDR3 consists of 16 residues.

The chain uses TRBV6-4 and TRBJ2-7; D ambiguous. The V and J ends lost 0 bases and 0 bases respectively, with 12 bases between them. CDR1 and CDR2 (germline): MRHNA, SNTAGT. The length of the CDR3 is 16 residues. The CDR3 protein is CASSDSARVSSYEQYF. CDR3 bases: TGTGCCAGCAGTGACTCGGCCCGGGTCAGCTCCTACGAGCAGTACTTC.

This clone has more than one count but fewer than ten. V usage is TRBV7-2 and J usage is TRBJ1-1; tentatively, D is TRBD1 (6 bases). The CDR3 sequence is 16 residues long. The V end lost 1 base, the J end lost 5 bases, and 17 bases lay between the germline ends. Germline V lookup: CDR1 SGHTA, CDR2 FQGNSA. The CDR3: CASSLGGGVRGTEAFF. The CDR3 DNA reads as TGTGCCAGCAGCTTAGGTGGGGGCGTACGCGGGACTGAAGCTTTCTTT.

This clone was found once. The chain employs TRBV2 and TRBJ2-7, with 8 bases matching TRBD1. The germline gives CDR1 SNHLY, CDR2 FYNNEI. With 6 bases clipped from V and 4 bases from J, the junction kept 11 bases outside the gene matches. CDR3 length: 15 residues. CDR3 DNA: TGTGCCAGCAGAGGCGGACAGGGAAAACATTACGAGCAGTACGTC. The encoded protein is CASRGGQGKHYEQYV.

The rearrangement uses TRBV9 and TRBJ2-1, with 10 bases fitting TRBD2. V lost 3 bases, J lost 8 bases, and 17 bases stayed unmatched. The CDR3 is 18 residues long. Germline-derived CDR1 and CDR2 are SGDLS and YYNGEE. The DNA for the CDR3 is TGTGCCAGCAGCGCGAGAGATCTGAGGACTAGCGGTCCCTATGAGCAGTTCTTC. The encoded protein is CASSARDLRTSGPYEQFF.

This chain joins TRBV10-3 and TRBJ2-5; the D gene is possibly TRBD1 (5 bases). The germline V gene has CDR1 ENHRY and CDR2 SYGVKD. The CDR3 sequence is 15 residues long. Trimming left V 2 bases short and J 1 base short, with 11 bases between. The DNA for the CDR3 is TGTGCCATCAGTGAGAGGGGATCCAGCCAAGAGACCCAGTACTTC. Its translation is CAISERGSSQETQYF.

This clone was seen once. The J gene is TRBJ1-4, the V gene TRBV18; D is ambiguous. Trimming took 6 bases from V and 7 from J, leaving 15 bases between them. Germline V gene data show CDR1 as KGHSH and CDR2 as LQKENI. The CDR3 totals 14 residues. The CDR3 sequence is CASSPPPEGEKLFF. CDR3 sequence (DNA): TGTGCCAGCTCGCCCCCCCCCGAGGGTGAAAAACTGTTTTTT.

This clone appeared a few times. Here the CDR3 DNA reads TGTGCCAGCAGTGTACAGGTTAGCAATCAGCCCCAGCATTTT. Translating gives CASSVQVSNQPQHF. The chain uses TRBV2 and TRBJ1-5; D perhaps matches TRBD1 (5 bases). Germline lookup yields CDR1 SNHLY and CDR2 FYNNEI. CDR3 length: 14 amino acids. The germline V and J ends were trimmed by 4 bases and 0 bases, with 7 bases remaining between them.

V gene TRBV3-1 (or the pseudogene TRBV3-2) combines with J gene TRBJ1-2, with no clear D. The CDR3 sequence is 12 residues long. V was cut by 0 bases and J by 6 bases, with 5 bases left in between. CDR1 LGHDT and CDR2 YNNKEL come from the germline V gene (reference sequence). The CDR3: CASSQDGNGYTF. CDR3 bases: TGTGCCAGCAGCCAAGATGGCAATGGCTACACCTTC.

V is TRBV5-1 and J is TRBJ1-5; 8 positions agree with TRBD1. CDR1 SGHRS and CDR2 YFSETQ come from the germline V gene. The J segment lost 4 bases and the V segment lost 4 bases, leaving 4 bases of the junction unmatched. This CDR3 has 14 residues. DNA of the CDR3: TGCGCCAGCAGCCCAGGGACAGGTAATCAGCCCCAGCATTTT. Encoded protein: CASSPGTGNQPQHF.

V is TRBV20-1 and J is TRBJ2-7; 10 nucleotides agree with TRBD1. Germline assignment: CDR1 DFQATT and CDR2 SNEGSKA (reference sequence). This CDR3 contains 13 residues. Trimming took 3 bases from V and 6 from J; bases not matched to a gene: 5. The CDR3 DNA follows: TGCAGTGCTAGTCCCGGGACAGGGGTCGAGCAGTACTTC. Protein sequence: CSASPGTGVEQYF.

The chain links TRBV5-6 to TRBJ1-1, with D tentatively TRBD1 (6 bases). Germline CDR1 reads SGHDT; CDR2 reads YYEEEE. CDR3 size: 13 residues. Trimming took 4 bases from V and 11 from J, leaving 18 bases between them. The chain's CDR3 is CASSRRGGSWAFF. CDR3 DNA sequence: TGTGCCAGCAGCCGCCGGGGGGGCTCATGGGCTTTCTTT.

This clone has only one observation. The chain couples TRBV6-5 to TRBJ1-5; perhaps TRBD1 as D (6 bases). Deletions cut 2 bases from V and 1 base from J, with 9 bases between. This CDR3 is built from 15 residues. Germline lookup yields CDR1 MNHEY and CDR2 SVGAGI. CDR3 bases: TGTGCCAGCAGTTACGGGGGGGCGAGCAATCAGCCCCAGCATTTT. Translating gives CASSYGGASNQPQHF.

This clone appeared once. As DNA, the CDR3 is TGTGCCAGCAGCTCTGGGGCAGGTACGACCGGCCGTTCAGGCTACACCTTC. Its protein is CASSSGAGTTGRSGYTF. The chain employs TRBV7-9 and TRBJ1-2, with D possibly TRBD1 on 5 matching bases. CDR3 length: 17 amino acids. The germline V gene has CDR1 SEHNR and CDR2 FQNEAQ (reference sequence). The germline V and J ends were trimmed by 4 bases and 8 bases, with 26 bases remaining between them.